The 26 T cell receptor beta chains presented below share a single source sample, sequenced in a study of blood T cells in healthy people across ages. A J-beta primer mix and a sample-barcoded 5' primer were used in a second PCR of about 7 to 12 cycles. Using its own MiXCR run on the 5' RACE reads, TCRdb lists one record per CDR3 protein. The sample contains approximately 1.5 million distinct CDR3 sequences, less than 45% of which appear only once. Sample: blood. The receptors were gathered from a young woman in good health.

This clonotype was counted only a few times. The J gene is TRBJ2-3, the V gene TRBV3-1; D gene ambiguous. Germline-derived CDR1 and CDR2 are LGHDT and YNNKEL (reference sequence). The CDR3 totals 15 residues. Trimming left V 1 base short and J 4 bases short, with 12 bases between. The DNA of the CDR3 is TGTGCCAGCAGCCAAGGACCCTCCCCGGCAGATACGCAGTATTTT. This encodes CASSQGPSPADTQYF.

This chain uses TRBV7-2 with TRBJ1-2, with 8 bases that match TRBD1. Unmatched junction bases numbered 8, after V lost 0 bases and J lost 8 bases. The germline gives CDR1 SGHTA, CDR2 FQGNSA. CDR3 size: 15 residues. Here the CDR3 DNA reads TGTGCCAGCAGCTTAGCAACAGGGGGAGCAGGAGGCTACACCTTC. Translated, it gives CASSLATGGAGGYTF.

The chain employs TRBV3-1 and TRBJ2-1; no reliable D call. V gave up 0 bases and J gave up 9 bases, with 15 bases separating them. CDR1 is LGHDT and CDR2 is YNNKEL in the germline V gene (reference sequence). The CDR3 is made up of 15 amino acids. CDR3 coding DNA: TGTGCCAGCAGCCAAGATCTAACTGCCCCAGGTGAGCAGTTCTTC. It encodes CASSQDLTAPGEQFF.

The table lists this clonotype with many counts. Here the CDR3 reads CASSLEAGLGPGYTF. For the CDR3, the DNA is TGTGCCAGCAGTTTAGAAGCAGGCCTGGGGCCTGGCTACACCTTC. The gene calls are TRBV12-3 or TRBV12-4 and TRBJ1-2; tentative D call: TRBD1 (5 bases). This CDR3 contains 15 residues. V shed 1 base and J shed 7 bases, with 16 bases lying between them.

This clonotype was detected a few times. V is TRBV12-3 or TRBV12-4 and J is TRBJ2-5; weak D call: TRBD2 (5 bases). The CDR3 runs to 14 residues. The V end was cut by 2 bases, the J end by 6 bases, with 13 bases between. The CDR3 reads CASSLSDWGKTQYF. CDR3 coding DNA: TGTGCCAGCAGTTTATCGGACTGGGGAAAGACCCAGTACTTC.

This clonotype has more than one count but fewer than ten. The chain couples TRBV6-5 to TRBJ2-5, with TRBD1 matching 7 bases. With 6 bases clipped from V and 2 bases from J, the junction kept 9 bases outside the gene matches. CDR1 and CDR2 (germline): MNHEY, SVGAGI. The CDR3 is 15 amino acids. The CDR3 DNA reads as TGTGCCAGCAGCCAGGGGGACCCACGGCAAGAGACCCAGTACTTC. It encodes CASSQGDPRQETQYF.

The V call is TRBV20-1, the J call TRBJ2-3; 7 bases line up with TRBD2. The V gene end was trimmed by 3 bases and the J gene end by 2 bases; junction bases not matched to a gene: 2. The CDR3 is made up of 13 amino acids. The germline gives CDR1 DFQATT, CDR2 SNEGSKA (reference sequence). CDR3 sequence: CSASGRITDTQYF. CDR3 nucleotide sequence: TGCAGTGCTAGCGGGAGGATCACAGATACGCAGTATTTT.

This clonotype appeared once. This chain links TRBV6-2 or TRBV6-3 with TRBJ2-6; D might be TRBD1 or TRBD2, each matching 6 bases. The ends were cut back, 7 bases at V and 4 bases at J, with 23 bases in the middle. From germline, CDR1 is MNHEY and CDR2 SVGEGT. This CDR3 spans 18 amino acids. DNA of the CDR3: TGTGCCAGCATTCCCTCGGTAGGGGGGCTCCTGGGGGCCAACGTCCTGACTTTC. Amino acids: CASIPSVGGLLGANVLTF.

This clonotype appeared a few times. The CDR3 nucleotides are TGTGCCAGCATGGATCCCAATGAGCAGTTCTTC. Its translation: CASMDPNEQFF. The rearrangement links TRBV7-9 to TRBJ2-1, with D unclear. The V and J ends lost 7 bases and 6 bases respectively, with 7 bases between them. From germline, CDR1 is SEHNR and CDR2 FQNEAQ (reference sequence). This CDR3 spans 11 amino acids.

V gene TRBV5-1 combines with J gene TRBJ1-4; D unclear. The CDR3 runs 15 residues. Germline assignment: CDR1 SGHRS and CDR2 YFSETQ. The germline V and J ends were trimmed by 1 base and 7 bases, with 14 bases remaining between them. CDR3 DNA sequence: TGCGCCAGCAGCTTGTCTTCCAGTCTGCCTGAAAAACTGTTTTTT. Amino acids: CASSLSSSLPEKLFF.

V and J are TRBV7-2 and TRBJ1-6; perhaps TRBD1 as D (6 bases). V was pared by 5 bases and J by 2 bases, with 13 bases between. Germline V gene lookup returns CDR1 SGHTA and CDR2 FQGNSA. This CDR3 comprises 16 residues. Here the CDR3 DNA reads TGTGCCAGCAGCATCTCAGGGGAAACCTATAATTCACCCCTCCACTTT. Amino acids: CASSISGETYNSPLHF.

Only a few counts were recorded for this clonotype. V usage is TRBV9 and J usage is TRBJ2-1; D is perhaps TRBD2 (6 bases). The CDR3 runs 15 residues. Germline V gives CDR1 SGDLS, CDR2 YYNGEE. V was pared by 3 bases and J by 3 bases, with 13 bases between. CDR3 DNA sequence: TGTGCCAGCAGCGAATGGGGGGACGGCTACAATGAGCAGTTCTTC. It encodes CASSEWGDGYNEQFF.

This clonotype has only a few counts. This chain links TRBV25-1 with TRBJ1-4; possibly TRBD1 for D (6 bases). CDR1 and CDR2 (germline): MGHDK, SYGVNS. CDR3 length: 16 amino acids. Between the trimmed V and J ends, which lost 3 bases and 6 bases, there was a span of 17 bases. CDR3 residues: CASSDRGQLVDEKLFF. CDR3 coding DNA: TGTGCCAGCAGTGATCGCGGACAGCTTGTGGATGAAAAACTGTTTTTT.

This clonotype showed up just a few times. V and J are TRBV27 and TRBJ2-1; D is unclear. CDR3 length equals 12 residues. Trimming left V 4 bases short and J 13 bases short, with 14 bases between. Germline V gene data show CDR1 as MNHEY and CDR2 as SMNVEV (reference sequence). The CDR3 coding sequence is TGTGCCAGCAGTTCCCCCGGGTCATCACAGTTCTTC. It encodes CASSSPGSSQFF.

The chain has TRBV6-2 or TRBV6-3 and TRBJ2-1, with 11 bases fitting TRBD2. Germline CDR1 reads MNHEY; CDR2 reads SVGEGT. The V and J ends lost 3 bases and 1 base, in that order; junction bases with no gene match: 8. The CDR3 length is 18 residues. CDR3 amino acids: CASSYLAGGSRSYNEQFF. CDR3 sequence (DNA): TGTGCCAGCAGTTATCTAGCGGGAGGATCTAGGTCCTACAATGAGCAGTTCTTC.

This clonotype has just a few counts. The chain uses TRBV11-2 and TRBJ2-6; D perhaps matches TRBD1 (6 bases). CDR3 length: 17 amino acids. V lost 3 bases and J lost 0, with 12 bases in between. The germline gives CDR1 SGHAT, CDR2 FQNNGV. CDR3 coding DNA: TGTGCCAGCAGCTTTACGGGACAAAACTCTGGGGCCAACGTCCTGACTTTC. Its translation: CASSFTGQNSGANVLTF.

This clonotype was counted a few times. The V call is TRBV24-1, the J call TRBJ2-1; D may be TRBD1 (6 bases). Deletions cut 7 bases from V and 8 bases from J, with 23 bases between. Per the germline V gene, CDR1 is KGHDR and CDR2 is SFDVKD. This CDR3 is 16 amino acids long. CDR3 sequence reads: CATSEGDNSLGDEQFF. The CDR3, as DNA: TGTGCCACCAGCGAGGGGGACAACTCACTAGGCGATGAGCAGTTCTTC.

This clonotype was recorded a few times. The chain combines TRBV5-1 with TRBJ1-1; D not resolved. The CDR3 contains 14 residues. The germline V and J ends were trimmed by 1 base and 5 bases, with 12 bases remaining between them. Germline CDR1 and CDR2: SGHRS and YFSETQ. CDR3 loop: CASSLYQSDTEAFF. As DNA, the CDR3 is TGCGCCAGCAGCTTGTATCAGTCCGATACTGAAGCTTTCTTT.

This clonotype was counted only a few times. V is TRBV3-1 and J is TRBJ1-1; a possible D gene is TRBD1 (6 bases). With 3 bases removed from V and 5 bases from J, the gap between germline ends came to 10 bases. Germline assignment: CDR1 LGHDT and CDR2 YNNKEL (reference sequence). This CDR3 spans 13 amino acids. CDR3 DNA sequence: TGTGCCAGCAGCCAGCAGGGGAGGACTGAAGCTTTCTTT. Its translation is CASSQQGRTEAFF.

The genes are TRBV7-2 and TRBJ2-7; 8 bases agree with TRBD2. The germline gives CDR1 SGHTA, CDR2 FQGNSA. The CDR3 is 17 amino acids. Trimming took 5 bases from V and 2 from J; bases not matched to a gene: 14. CDR3 loop: CASSRNKGLAGTYEQYF. For the CDR3, the DNA is TGTGCCAGCAGCCGCAATAAAGGGCTAGCGGGTACCTACGAGCAGTACTTC.

This chain uses TRBV20-1 with TRBJ2-1; possibly TRBD1 or TRBD2 for D (6 bases each). CDR1 and CDR2 (germline): DFQATT, SNEGSKA (reference sequence). The CDR3 extends over 14 amino acids. The germline V and J ends were trimmed by 1 base and 4 bases, with 11 bases remaining between them. CDR3 sequence: CSARGGAAYNEQFF. Written as DNA, the CDR3 is TGCAGTGCTAGAGGGGGGGCCGCGTACAATGAGCAGTTCTTC.

This CDR3 is CASIRDRAATNEKLFF. In DNA, the CDR3 is TGTGCCAGCATTCGAGACAGAGCAGCAACTAATGAAAAACTGTTTTTT. The chain uses TRBV2 and TRBJ1-4; tentatively, D is TRBD1 (5 bases). CDR3 length: 16 residues. V shed 7 bases and J shed 0 bases, with 15 bases lying between them. Germline V CDR1 and CDR2: SNHLY, FYNNEI.

This clonotype was seen a handful of times. The V call is TRBV20-1, the J call TRBJ2-1; 10 bases agree with TRBD2. Germline CDR1 DFQATT, CDR2 SNEGSKA (reference sequence). With V trimmed by 2 bases and J by 10 bases, 17 bases remained unmatched. This CDR3 contains 17 residues. The chain's CDR3 is CSARRGTSEWGGREQFF. The CDR3 region has the DNA TGCAGTGCTAGACGCGGGACTAGCGAATGGGGAGGTAGGGAGCAGTTCTTC.

The rearrangement links TRBV7-2 to TRBJ2-2, with TRBD1 identical over 10 bases. Germline CDR1 is SGHTA and CDR2 is FQGNSA. The length of the CDR3 is 15 residues. After removal of 3 bases from V and 4 bases from J, the junction contained 2 bases not matched to a gene. The CDR3 region is CASSFGTGVTGELFF. The CDR3 DNA reads TGTGCCAGCAGCTTTGGGACAGGGGTCACCGGGGAGCTGTTTTTT.

This chain joins TRBV29-1 and TRBJ2-7, with D unresolved. The DNA end is more similar to TRBJ2-5, so the J call may be wrong. Germline CDR1 reads SQVTM; CDR2 reads ANQGSEA. The CDR3 sequence is 12 residues long. CDR3 residues: CSVEVQEETQYF. CDR3 nucleotides: TGCAGCGTTGAAGTCCAAGAAGAGACCCAGTACTTC.

This chain connects TRBV6-5 to TRBJ1-5; D is unresolved. The germline gives CDR1 MNHEY, CDR2 SVGAGI. V was pared by 4 bases and J by 6 bases, with 13 bases between. CDR3 length equals 14 residues. This chain's CDR3 is CASSSRTGSQPQHF. In nucleotides, the CDR3 is TGTGCCAGCAGTTCCCGGACGGGTAGTCAGCCCCAGCATTTT.